The 30 T cell receptor beta chains in this list originate from one sample, sequenced in a study of regulatory dendritic cells for organ transplantation. The data were produced by immunoSEQ multiplex PCR, yet TCRdb's version contains in-frame clones alone and is incomplete. The sample lists 20,000 or so clones; approximately 80% were seen once. CFSE-labeled sorted T cells met regulatory or mature dendritic cells for about five days. These TCRs' antigens remain unknown. The sequenced material came from memory CD4+ T cells from blood cultured with regulatory dendritic cells. Sample subset: CD45RO+ memory T cells. The receptors stem from a human donor in good health.

The chain combines TRBV6-5 with TRBJ2-3, with D possibly matching TRBD2 (5 bases). The germline V gene has CDR1 MNHEY and CDR2 SVGAGI. The CDR3 extends over 14 amino acids. The ends were cut back, 4 bases at V and 5 bases at J, with 13 bases in the middle. Here the CDR3 DNA reads TGTGCCAGCAGTTTTACCGGGGTCAGAGATACGCAGTATTTT. This encodes CASSFTGVRDTQYF.

The V gene is TRBV27, the J gene TRBJ2-3; D possibly corresponds to TRBD1 (6 bases). Germline lookup yields CDR1 MNHEY and CDR2 SMNVEV (reference sequence). This CDR3 is built from 16 residues. V gave up 9 bases and J gave up 1 base, with 20 bases separating them. The CDR3 protein is CARTNPRGSGTDTQYF. The CDR3 bases are TGTGCCAGGACTAACCCCAGGGGATCAGGCACAGATACGCAGTATTTT.

The chain joins TRBV6-5 to TRBJ2-3; TRBD2 matches 9 bases. V lost 6 bases to trimming and J lost 3 bases; unmatched junction nucleotides: 4. Germline lookup yields CDR1 MNHEY and CDR2 SVGAGI. This CDR3 contains 14 residues. In DNA, the CDR3 is TGTGCCAGCAGACTAGCGGGTCCGACAGATACGCAGTATTTT. It translates to CASRLAGPTDTQYF.

A few counts support this clone. This chain links TRBV7-2 with TRBJ1-5; no reliable D call. This CDR3 contains 15 residues. Trimming removed 4 bases at V and 6 bases at J, with 16 bases between. CDR1 and CDR2 from the germline V gene are SGHTA and FQGNSA. The CDR3 DNA reads as TGTGCCAGCAGCTCCGGCCCCGGAGGAAGTCAGCCCCAGCATTTT. It yields the protein CASSSGPGGSQPQHF.

The V and J genes are TRBV4-2 and TRBJ2-7; D could derive from TRBD1 or TRBD2 (5 bases each). From germline, CDR1 is LGHNA and CDR2 YNFKEQ. This CDR3 comprises 17 residues. The V end was cut by 3 bases, the J end by 1 base, with 19 bases between. CDR3 bases: TGTGCCAGCAGCCAGGGGCTTGGGGGAGCGGTATCCTACGAGCAGTACTTC. Protein sequence: CASSQGLGGAVSYEQYF.

The chain employs TRBV11-2 and TRBJ2-1, with 8 bases that match TRBD2. V lost 2 bases, J lost 8 bases, and 2 bases stayed unmatched. This CDR3 is 13 amino acids long. CDR1 and CDR2 (germline): SGHAT, FQNNGV. The CDR3 DNA follows: TGTGCCAGCAGCTTAAGCGGGAGAGATGAGCAGTTCTTC. Its translation: CASSLSGRDEQFF.

The chain combines TRBV7-2 with TRBJ1-1, with unresolved D. The CDR3 length is 14 residues. Germline CDR1 and CDR2: SGHTA and FQGNSA. V was trimmed by 2 bases and J by 5 bases, leaving 12 bases between them. The CDR3 region is CASSLYAVGTEAFF. The CDR3 coding sequence is TGTGCCAGCAGCTTATACGCGGTGGGGACTGAAGCTTTCTTT. The full variable domain, rest sourced from reference TRBV7-2 and TRBJ1-1, is GAGVSQSPSNKVTEKGKDVELRCDPISGHTALYWYRQSLGQGLEFLIYFQGNSAPDKSGLPSDRFSAERTGGSVSTLTIQRTQQEDSAVYLCASSLYAVGTEAFFGQGTRLTVV.

This clone is deemed medium-sized. The chain is built from TRBV27 and TRBJ1-1; TRBD1 matches 8 bases. The J segment lost 5 bases and the V segment lost 8 bases, leaving 7 bases of the junction unmatched. In germline, CDR1 is MNHEY, CDR2 SMNVEV (reference sequence). The length of the CDR3 is 13 residues. CDR3 DNA: TGTGCCAGCGGGACCACAGGGGGGACTGAAGCTTTCTTT. Translation gives CASGTTGGTEAFF.

V gene TRBV27 combines with J gene TRBJ1-1; the D is unclear. The germline CDR1 and CDR2 sequences are MNHEY and SMNVEV (reference sequence). This CDR3 spans 13 amino acids. V was shortened by 6 bases and J by 11 bases, with 19 bases between the two germline ends. CDR3 bases: TGTGCCAGCAGCCCTTTAAATAATATGAAGGCTTTCTTT. The encoded protein is CASSPLNNMKAFF.

This rearrangement joins TRBV14 to TRBJ2-7, with D tentatively TRBD1 (6 bases). Trimming took 3 bases from V and 2 from J, leaving 8 bases between them. CDR3 length equals 13 residues. From germline, CDR1 is SGHDN and CDR2 FVKESK. The CDR3 DNA is TGTGCCAGCAGCCAGAACAGGGCCTACGAGCAGTACTTC. This translates into CASSQNRAYEQYF.

The gene calls are TRBV5-1 and TRBJ2-5; D is undetermined. This CDR3 contains 11 residues. The V and J ends lost 4 bases and 2 bases respectively, with 3 bases between them. Germline loops: CDR1 SGHRS, CDR2 YFSETQ. CDR3: CASSEQETQYF. CDR3 sequence (DNA): TGCGCCAGCAGCGAACAAGAGACCCAGTACTTC.

The rearrangement joins TRBV18 to TRBJ2-3, with TRBD2 identical over 14 bases. There are 16 residues in the CDR3. Germline values: CDR1 KGHSH, CDR2 LQKENI. The J segment lost 2 bases and the V segment lost 8 bases, leaving 6 bases of the junction unmatched. CDR3 in amino acids: CASARLAGGHTDTQYF. DNA of the CDR3: TGTGCCAGCGCCCGACTAGCGGGGGGGCACACAGATACGCAGTATTTT. The whole variable domain, filled in from reference TRBV18 and TRBJ2-3, reads NAGVMQNPRHLVRRRGQEARLRCSPMKGHSHVYWYRQLPEEGLKFMVYLQKENIIDESGMPKERFSAEFPKEGPSILRIQQVVRGDSAAYFCASARLAGGHTDTQYFGPGTRLTVL.

J is TRBJ2-5 and V is TRBV9; 7 nucleotides agree with TRBD2. CDR1 is SGDLS and CDR2 is YYNGEE in the germline V gene. The ends lost 6 bases at V and 5 bases at J; junction bases unmatched: 10. The CDR3 covers 14 residues. CDR3 DNA sequence: TGTGCCAGCACGTATGGCGGGGGAAGGGAGACCCAGTACTTC. It specifies CASTYGGGRETQYF.

The chain couples TRBV18 to TRBJ1-5; tentatively, D is TRBD1 (5 bases). V was cut by 4 bases and J by 2 bases, with 12 bases left in between. Germline V gene lookup returns CDR1 KGHSH and CDR2 LQKENI. This CDR3 has 15 residues. CDR3 loop: CASSQIRDGNQPQHF. CDR3 DNA: TGTGCCAGCTCACAGATCCGGGACGGCAATCAGCCCCAGCATTTT. The entire variable domain, with the rest obtained from reference TRBV18 and TRBJ1-5, is as follows: NAGVMQNPRHLVRRRGQEARLRCSPMKGHSHVYWYRQLPEEGLKFMVYLQKENIIDESGMPKERFSAEFPKEGPSILRIQQVVRGDSAAYFCASSQIRDGNQPQHFGDGTRLSIL.

This chain connects TRBV11-2 to TRBJ2-2, with D unresolved. The V gene's germline CDR1 is SGHAT and CDR2 FQNNGV. V lost 4 bases and J 0 bases, leaving 3 bases between the germline ends. The CDR3 contains 13 residues. CDR3 in DNA: TGTGCCAGCAGCTACACGAACACCGGGGAGCTGTTTTTT. Its translation: CASSYTNTGELFF.

The V call is TRBV27, the J call TRBJ2-7; 8 bases align to TRBD1. The CDR3 length is 16 residues. The V segment lost 2 bases and the J segment 3 bases; nucleotides outside the gene matches: 9. CDR1 and CDR2 from the germline V gene are MNHEY and SMNVEV (reference sequence). The DNA for the CDR3 is TGTGCCAGCAGTTTAGCCGGGACAGGCCCTTTCTACGAGCAGTACTTC. It yields the protein CASSLAGTGPFYEQYF.

This rearrangement joins TRBV10-3 to TRBJ1-5; D is possibly TRBD1 (5 bases). Trimming pared 6 bases from V and 1 base from J, leaving 10 bases between. This CDR3 is 14 amino acids long. Germline-derived CDR1 and CDR2 are ENHRY and SYGVKD. CDR3 sequence (DNA): TGTGCCATCAGCAAACAGGAGAGCAATCAGCCCCAGCATTTT. It yields the protein CAISKQESNQPQHF.

This chain joins TRBV6-7 and TRBJ1-5, with D tentatively TRBD1 (5 bases). TRBV6-7 is treated as an ORF (open reading frame) with a function not yet certain. Deletions cut 6 bases from V and 0 bases from J, with 12 bases between. The CDR3 is 15 amino acids. CDR3 residues: CASSRGPYSNQPQHF. The CDR3 nucleotides read TGTGCCAGCAGCCGGGGCCCATATAGCAATCAGCCCCAGCATTTT.

The chain couples TRBV9 to TRBJ2-3, with D uncertain. In germline, CDR1 is SGDLS, CDR2 YYNGEE. The CDR3 spans 15 residues. Between the trimmed V and J ends, which lost 4 bases and 3 bases, there was a span of 15 bases. CDR3 coding DNA: TGTGCCAGCAGCCTTTTATCAGACGTGACAGATACGCAGTATTTT. The encoded protein is CASSLLSDVTDTQYF.

The chain carries TRBV11-2 and TRBJ2-1, with D possibly being TRBD2 (6 bases). The length of the CDR3 is 16 residues. Germline V gives CDR1 SGHAT, CDR2 FQNNGV. V was clipped by 0 bases and J by 9 bases, with 18 bases between them. The chain's CDR3 is CASSLDPRAHGSEQFF. DNA of the CDR3: TGTGCCAGCAGCTTAGATCCCAGGGCCCACGGGAGTGAGCAGTTCTTC.

V usage is TRBV9 and J usage is TRBJ1-1; 7 bases are a match to TRBD1. Germline V lookup: CDR1 SGDLS, CDR2 YYNGEE. The CDR3 extends over 16 amino acids. V was clipped by 0 bases and J by 1 base; unmatched bases: 6. CDR3 sequence (DNA): TGTGCCAGCAGCGTAGTTGGAAAGGGGGCGAACACTGAAGCTTTCTTT. It codes for CASSVVGKGANTEAFF.

The gene calls are TRBV7-6 and TRBJ2-2; 10 nucleotides match TRBD2. Germline V gene data show CDR1 as SGHVS and CDR2 as FNYEAQ. Trimming removed 6 bases from V and 4 bases from J; junction bases left unmatched: 8. CDR3 size: 16 residues. The CDR3 nucleotides read TGTGCCAGCAGGGATCCGCGGACTAGCGGCACCGGGGAGCTGTTTTTT. Its protein product is CASRDPRTSGTGELFF. The variable domain in full, completed from reference TRBV7-6 and TRBJ2-2, reads GAGVSQSPRYKVTKRGQDVALRCDPISGHVSLYWYRQALGQGPEFLTYFNYEAQQDKSGLPNDRFSAERPEGSISTLTIQRTEQRDSAMYRCASRDPRTSGTGELFFGEGSRLTVL.

V and J are TRBV11-2 and TRBJ2-7, with D maybe TRBD1 (6 bases). V was clipped by 2 bases and J by 3 bases, with 8 bases between them. This CDR3 has 13 residues. The germline V gene encodes CDR1 SGHAT and CDR2 FQNNGV. CDR3 amino acids: CASSLNRDYEQYF. CDR3 nucleotides: TGTGCCAGCAGCTTAAACAGGGACTACGAGCAGTACTTC. Using reference TRBV11-2 and TRBJ2-7 for the parts outside the CDR3, the full variable domain is EAGVAQSPRYKIIEKRQSVAFWCNPISGHATLYWYQQILGQGPKLLIQFQNNGVVDDSQLPKDRFSAERLKGVDSTLKIQPAKLEDSAVYLCASSLNRDYEQYFGPGTRLTVT.

In its sample, this clone was seen once. CDR3 in amino acids: CASSPGLLSYEQYF. The CDR3 coding sequence is TGTGCCAGCAGCCCGGGACTTCTCTCCTACGAGCAGTACTTC. J is TRBJ2-7 and V is TRBV2, with D perhaps matching TRBD2 (6 bases). V lost 6 bases and J lost 0, with 12 bases in between. Germline V lookup: CDR1 SNHLY, CDR2 FYNNEI. The CDR3 length is 14 residues.

This CDR3 is CAWSVGGSTLGSYNEQFF. In nucleotides, the CDR3 is TGTGCCTGGAGTGTTGGTGGATCGACCCTCGGCTCCTACAATGAGCAGTTCTTC. V gene TRBV30 combines with J gene TRBJ2-1; no definite D call. The germline V gene encodes CDR1 GTSNPN and CDR2 SVGIG (reference sequence). The CDR3 loop spans 18 amino acids. V was trimmed by 0 bases and J by 0 bases, leaving 18 bases between them.

The rearrangement links TRBV10-2 to TRBJ2-1; D possibly matches TRBD1 or TRBD2 (6 bases each). The V end was cut by 7 bases, the J end by 9 bases, with 19 bases between. Germline CDR1 reads WSHSY; CDR2 reads SAAADI. The length of the CDR3 is 14 residues. Here the CDR3 DNA reads TGCGCCAGCACCTCGCAGGGGACTTACGGTGAGCAGTTCTTC. Amino acids: CASTSQGTYGEQFF.

This rearrangement joins TRBV18 to TRBJ2-2; D is uncertain. The CDR3 consists of 14 residues. V lost 3 bases and J lost 0, with 5 bases in between. Germline loops: CDR1 KGHSH, CDR2 LQKENI. CDR3 in amino acids: CASSPPSNTGELFF. The CDR3 nucleotides read TGTGCCAGCTCACCCCCCTCGAACACCGGGGAGCTGTTTTTT.

The genes are TRBV5-5 and TRBJ2-1; tentatively, D is TRBD1 (6 bases). The CDR3 has 16 amino acids. V was shortened by 0 bases and J by 7 bases, with 17 bases between the two germline ends. CDR1 is SGHKS and CDR2 is YYEKEE in the germline V gene (reference sequence). The CDR3 here is CASSLGRQGYWNEQFF. For the CDR3, the DNA is TGTGCCAGCAGCTTGGGTCGGCAGGGGTATTGGAATGAGCAGTTCTTC.

This chain connects TRBV12-1 to TRBJ2-3; the table's D gene call, TRBD2, was not cross checked with the DNA. TRBV12-1 is recorded as a pseudogene. This CDR3 has 22 amino acids. CDR3 sequence: CASSFNNGTTDRCQTSTDTQYF. CDR3 in DNA: TGTGCCAGCAGCTTTAATAACGGGACTACCGATCGATGCCAGACTAGCACAGATACGCAGTATTTT.

The V call is TRBV7-2, the J call TRBJ2-5; D might be TRBD1 (8 bases). Germline lookup yields CDR1 SGHTA and CDR2 FQGNSA. This CDR3 comprises 14 residues. V was clipped by 5 bases and J by 5 bases, with 15 bases between them. CDR3 residues: CASSLRGRGETQYF. CDR3 DNA: TGTGCCAGCAGCCTCAGGGGGCGGGGGGAGACCCAGTACTTC.